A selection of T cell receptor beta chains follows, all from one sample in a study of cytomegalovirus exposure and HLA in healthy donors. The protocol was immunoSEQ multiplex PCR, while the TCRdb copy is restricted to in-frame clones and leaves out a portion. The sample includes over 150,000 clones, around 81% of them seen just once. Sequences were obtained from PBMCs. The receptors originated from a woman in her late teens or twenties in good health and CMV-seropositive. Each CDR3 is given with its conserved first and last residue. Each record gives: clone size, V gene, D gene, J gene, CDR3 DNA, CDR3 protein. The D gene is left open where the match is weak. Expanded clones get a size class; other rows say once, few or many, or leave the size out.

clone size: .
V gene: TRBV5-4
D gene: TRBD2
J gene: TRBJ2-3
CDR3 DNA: TGTGCCAGCAGCTTGCCTAGCGGGGGGTTCTTTAGCACAGATACGCAGTATTTT
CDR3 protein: CASSLPSGGFFSTDTQYF

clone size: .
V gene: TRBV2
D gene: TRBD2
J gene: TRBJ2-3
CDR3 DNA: TGTGCCAGCAGTCTAAGCGGGGGGGCATCGACAGATACGCAGTATTTT
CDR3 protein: CASSLSGGASTDTQYF

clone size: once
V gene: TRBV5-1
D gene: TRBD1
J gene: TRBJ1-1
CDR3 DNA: TGCGCCAGCAGTCAGGAGGGGGCGGCGGCTGAAGCTTTCTTT
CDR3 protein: CASSQEGAAAEAFF

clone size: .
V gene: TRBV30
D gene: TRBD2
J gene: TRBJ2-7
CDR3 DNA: TGTGCCTGGAGTGTTGGGCTAGCGGGGGGTCCAGGGGAGCAGTACTTC
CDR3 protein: CAWSVGLAGGPGEQYF

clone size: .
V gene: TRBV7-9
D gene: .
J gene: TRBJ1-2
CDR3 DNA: TGTGCCAGCAGCTTAGGGACACTAACTAACTATGGCTACACCTTC
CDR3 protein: CASSLGTLTNYGYTF

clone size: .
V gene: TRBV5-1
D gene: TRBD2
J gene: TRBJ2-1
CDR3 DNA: TGCGCCAGCAGCTTGCTCGCTGGTGCTAGCGGGGTGGGGAATGAGCAGTTCTTC
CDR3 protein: CASSLLAGASGVGNEQFF

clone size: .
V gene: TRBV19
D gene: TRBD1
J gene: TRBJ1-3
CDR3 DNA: TGTGCCAGTTCGGAGACAGGGACCCACACCATATATTTT
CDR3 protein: CASSETGTHTIYF

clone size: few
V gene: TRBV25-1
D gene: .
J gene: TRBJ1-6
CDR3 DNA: TGTGCCAGCAGTGAAGGGGCGTATAATTCACCCCTCCACTTT
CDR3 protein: CASSEGAYNSPLHF

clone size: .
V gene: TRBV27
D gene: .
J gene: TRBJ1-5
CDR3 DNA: TGTGCCAGCAGTTCTTATAGCAATCAGCCCCAGCATTTT
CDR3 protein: CASSSYSNQPQHF

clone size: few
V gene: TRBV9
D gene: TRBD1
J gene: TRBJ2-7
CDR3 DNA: TGTGCCAGCAGCCCCAGGGACAGCTTCTACGAGCAGTACTTC
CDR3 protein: CASSPRDSFYEQYF

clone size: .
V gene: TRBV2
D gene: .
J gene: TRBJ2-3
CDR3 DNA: TGTGCCAGCAGCCTAACCCCCTTATCTTCTGCAGGTACGCAGTATTTT
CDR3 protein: CASSLTPLSSAGTQYF

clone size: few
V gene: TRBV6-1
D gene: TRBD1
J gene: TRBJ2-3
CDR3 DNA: TGTGCCAGCAGTGGACAGGGTTCCCTTGGGCTCCCGTGGGATACGCAGTATTTT
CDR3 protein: CASSGQGSLGLPWDTQYF

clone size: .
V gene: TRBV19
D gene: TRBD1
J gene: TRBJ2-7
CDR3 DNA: TGTGCCAGTAGTACGGACAGGGGTTCCTACGAGCAGTACTTC
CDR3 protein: CASSTDRGSYEQYF

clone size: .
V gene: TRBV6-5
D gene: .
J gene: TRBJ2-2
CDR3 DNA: TGTGCCAGCAAGTCTATCGGCGGGGAGCTGTTTTTT
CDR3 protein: CASKSIGGELFF

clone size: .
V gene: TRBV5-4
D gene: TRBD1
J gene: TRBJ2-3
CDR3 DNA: TGTGCCAGCAGCTTGGGGGGGGACAGGGCAGATACGCAGTATTTT
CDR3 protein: CASSLGGDRADTQYF

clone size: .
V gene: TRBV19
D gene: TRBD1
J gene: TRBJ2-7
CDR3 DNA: TGTGCCAGTAGTAGGGGGGGACAGGGGACCTACGAGCAGTACTTC
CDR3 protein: CASSRGGQGTYEQYF

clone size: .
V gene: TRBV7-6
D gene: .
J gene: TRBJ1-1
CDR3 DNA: TGTGCCAGCAGCCAGGGGCAGGTTTCTGAAGCTTTCTTT
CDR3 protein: CASSQGQVSEAFF

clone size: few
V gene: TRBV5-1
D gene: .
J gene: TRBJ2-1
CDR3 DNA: TGCGCCAGGACGAACGGGGGATACAATGAGCAGTTCTTC
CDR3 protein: CARTNGGYNEQFF

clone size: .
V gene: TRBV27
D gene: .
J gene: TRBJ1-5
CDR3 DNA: TGTGCCAGCAGTTTATTGGGGGGACTAAGCAATCAGCCCCAGCATTTT
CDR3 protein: CASSLLGGLSNQPQHF

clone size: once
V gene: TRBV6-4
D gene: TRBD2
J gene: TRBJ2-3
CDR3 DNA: TGTGCCAGCAGTAGCGGGGGGGCCTCAGATACGCAGTATTTT
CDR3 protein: CASSSGGASDTQYF

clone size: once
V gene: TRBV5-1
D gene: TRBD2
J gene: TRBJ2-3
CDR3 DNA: TGCGCCAGCAGTGGACTAGCGGGGGGGCCAACAGATACGCAGTATTTT
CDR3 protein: CASSGLAGGPTDTQYF

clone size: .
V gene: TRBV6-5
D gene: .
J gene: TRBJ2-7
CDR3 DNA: TGTGCCAGCAGCTACGACAGTTCCCAGTTCTACGAGCAGTACTTC
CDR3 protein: CASSYDSSQFYEQYF

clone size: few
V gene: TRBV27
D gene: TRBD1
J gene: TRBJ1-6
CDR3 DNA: TGTGCCAGCGCACCGGGACAGGGAGATTCACCCCTCCACTTT
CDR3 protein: CASAPGQGDSPLHF

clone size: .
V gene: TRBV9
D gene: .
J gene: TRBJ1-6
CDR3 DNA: TGTGCCAGCAGCGCCGGGGTTAATAATTCACCCCTCCACTTT
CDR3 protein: CASSAGVNNSPLHF

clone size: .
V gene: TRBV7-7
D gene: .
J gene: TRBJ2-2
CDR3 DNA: TGTGCCAGCAGCGAGAGGAGGCCGAACACCGGGGAGCTGTTTTTT
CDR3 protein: CASSERRPNTGELFF

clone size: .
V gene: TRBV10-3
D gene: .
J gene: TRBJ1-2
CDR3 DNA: TGTGCCAACTCCCCTAGGACAGACTATGGCTACACCTTC
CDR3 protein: CANSPRTDYGYTF